This is a list of T cell receptor beta chains from one sample in a study of blood T cell repertoires in COVID-19. The data were produced by immunoSEQ multiplex PCR, yet TCRdb's version contains in-frame clones alone and is incomplete. The sample records 200,000 to 250,000 clones, approximately 83% being singletons. Sample: peripheral blood. The receptors here all came from a woman between 50 and 59 years old with acute or convalescent COVID-19. CDR3s include the opening cysteine and the closing phenylalanine or tryptophan. D genes are given only for firm matches. Only some rows state a clone size, as once, few, many or a class for expanded clones.

D	size	V	J	DNA	CDR3
NA	NA	TRBV11-3	TRBJ2-6	TGTGCCAGCAGCTTACAGGGGCCCTCTGGGGCCAACGTCCTGACTTTC	CASSLQGPSGANVLTF
NA	NA	TRBV25-1	TRBJ2-1	TGTGCCAGCAGCAAAGACACGAATGAGCAGTTCTTC	CASSKDTNEQFF
NA	NA	TRBV6-5	TRBJ2-2	TGTGCCAGCAGCAATGACAGGCCCCCCGGGGAGCTGTTTTTT	CASSNDRPPGELFF
TRBD1	NA	TRBV18	TRBJ1-1	TGTGCCAGCTCATCTCGACAGGGCGATGAAGCTTTCTTT	CASSSRQGDEAFF
NA	once	TRBV4-3	TRBJ1-4	TGCGCCAGCAGCCAAGATCCAATGTCCACTCATGCAACTAATGAAAAACTGTTTTTT	CASSQDPMSTHATNEKLFF
NA	NA	TRBV5-5	TRBJ1-5	TGTGCCAGCAGCTTGGGACAGATTATCCATTTAGAGCCCCAGCATTTT	CASSLGQIIHLEPQHF
NA	NA	TRBV5-4	TRBJ1-3	TGTGCCAGCACCCTGGGGGGGACTGGAAACACCATATATTTT	CASTLGGTGNTIYF
TRBD1	NA	TRBV30	TRBJ1-5	TGTGCCTGGAGTGTACAGAGCAGGGGGTCACAGCCCCAGCATTTT	CAWSVQSRGSQPQHF
NA	few	TRBV6-1	TRBJ1-6	TGTGCCAGCAGTGAAGCCCAGGGAAATTCACCCCTCCACTTT	CASSEAQGNSPLHF
NA	NA	TRBV5-1	TRBJ1-1	TGCGCCAGCAGCTCCCAGGGTTACACTGAAGCTTTCTTT	CASSSQGYTEAFF
NA	once	TRBV9	TRBJ1-4	TGTGCCAGCAGCCCCCAGGGAGGGGAAAAACTGTTTTTT	CASSPQGGEKLFF
NA	NA	TRBV3-1/TRBV3-2	TRBJ2-1	TGTGCCAGCAGCCAAGATATAGTCCGTCAGTTCTTC	CASSQDIVRQFF
TRBD1	NA	TRBV6-1	TRBJ1-2	TGTGCCAGCAGTCAAGACAGGGAACATGGCTACACCTTC	CASSQDREHGYTF
NA	NA	TRBV7-9	TRBJ1-4	TGTGCCAGCAGCTTAGGGGGACAAATTAATGAAAAACTGTTTTTT	CASSLGGQINEKLFF
NA	NA	TRBV7-9	TRBJ1-1	TGTGCCAGCAGCTTAACTCACACTGAAGCTTTCTTT	CASSLTHTEAFF
NA	NA	TRBV12-3/TRBV12-4	TRBJ1-5	TGTGCCAGCAGTCTCGGGGATCAGCCCCAGCATTTT	CASSLGDQPQHF
TRBD2	NA	TRBV18	TRBJ2-7	TGTGCCAGCTCACCTTATACTAGCGGGACCTACGAGCAGTACTTC	CASSPYTSGTYEQYF
TRBD2	few	TRBV7-2	TRBJ2-5	TGTGCCAGCAGCTGGGGACTAGCGGGCCCAGAGACCCAGTACTTC	CASSWGLAGPETQYF
TRBD2	once	TRBV5-1	TRBJ2-5	TGCGCCAGCAGCTTGGGTGCGGGAGGGCCTAAATCGGAGACCCAGTACTTC	CASSLGAGGPKSETQYF
TRBD1	few	TRBV5-4	TRBJ1-4	TGTGCCAGCAGCCAGACAGGGAATAATGAAAAACTGTTTTTT	CASSQTGNNEKLFF
NA	NA	TRBV14	TRBJ2-3	TGTGCCAGCAGCCGCCGACGCGGGGGCGACGCAGATACGCAGTATTTT	CASSRRRGGDADTQYF
TRBD1	few	TRBV9	TRBJ2-7	TGTGCCAGCAGCGTAGGGCAGGGGGCGTACGAGCAGTACTTC	CASSVGQGAYEQYF
NA	NA	TRBV2	TRBJ1-1	TGTGCCAGCAGACGGGACATGGGGACTGAAGCTTTCTTT	CASRRDMGTEAFF